The clone carrying this TCR beta chain occurred a few times. These data belong to a study of beta chain features in type 1 diabetes. The authors reverse transcribed all of the isolated RNA, so sequencing captured expressed TCRB transcripts. Profiling relied on immunoSEQ multiplex PCR, and the TCRdb table lists in-frame clones only, not all of them. The sample has 160,000 or so clones, 7.5% to 10% seen once. CDR3 length: 14 residues. The V end was cut by 9 bases, the J end by 8 bases, with 19 bases between. Germline CDR1 LGHNA, CDR2 YSLEER. This chain connects TRBV4-3 to TRBJ1-4; D uncertain. The clonotype comes from a woman aged 18-29 years in good health. The sample comprised central memory CD4+ T cells from blood. In nucleotides, the CDR3 is TGCGCCAGACACACCGGGAGGCCGTCGGAAAAACTGTTTTTT. Amino acids: CARHTGRPSEKLFF.